The TCR beta chain described here comes from a study of blood T cell repertoires in COVID-19 (dated by TCRdb to the early 2020s). For the study in its entirety: Collaborator samples came from the United States, Italy and Spain and covered acute and convalescent phases of COVID-19. The prospective study material was composed of cDNA or gDNA derived from T cells, B-cell-depleted T cells, or PBMCs. The dataset comprised deeply sampled blood TCRbeta repertoires from subjects exposed to, actively infected with, or recovered from COVID-19. The repertoires were released in a freely available public database meant as a resource for research on the immune response to SARS-CoV-2. The samples were drawn from two sources: the first 160 participants of the ongoing ImmuneRACE study, and about 1,300 subjects contributed by 6 global collaborators. Sample metadata almost always included a de-identified subject ID, COVID-19 status, age in years and sex. HLA class I and class II types, where available, came from metadata supplied by the sample provider rather than from assay-based typing.

Turning to this clone: Which antigen it targets is not known. No much larger clone is present one base from it, and per-base qualities are unavailable.

Overall results and qualifications from the work: The quantity of clinical and demographic metadata differed by source and by participant and was supplied without curation.

TCRbeta CDR3 regions were amplified from genomic DNA using the immunoSEQ Assay, a bias-controlled multiplex PCR. Per the authors' processing: The number of nucleated cells in each sample was estimated by amplification of reference gene primers within the assay. To quantify the absolute abundance of each unique TCRbeta CDR3 rearrangement, sequence reads were collapsed and filtered. For each sample, productive Simpson clonality was calculated as the square root of Simpson's diversity index over productive rearrangements. TCRdb obtained this table from immuneACCESS and retained in-frame rearrangements with V and J assigned. These tables miss some clones; where compared with another copy, unresolved V genes account for less than half of the shortfall, and the remainder is unexplained. That table furnishes V, J and clone size, whereas the DNA furnished D and trimming. This sample lists 280,000 or so clones; approximately 89% were detected once. Together, the top ten hold approximately 12% of the sample.

The collaborating institutions used their own protocols to collect whole blood in K2EDTA tubes. For TCRbeta analysis, collaborator samples were shipped as frozen whole blood, as isolated PBMCs, or as DNA extracted from either sample type. Deletion took 4 bases off V and 5 bases off J, with a span of 22 bases between the germline ends. Including the terminal cysteine and phenylalanine, the CDR3 comprises 17 residues. Just CDR3 DNA is preserved here, 51 bases in frame from base 1. Reading the germline V gene gives CDR1 SGDLS and CDR2 YYNGEE. Material: peripheral blood. This clonotype originated in a woman aged 60-75 years with acute or convalescent COVID-19. The V and J genes are TRBV9 and TRBJ2-1; TRBD1 might be the D gene, on 6 matching bases. The DNA sequence is TGTGCCAGCAGCCCATATGGATGGGGGCCCTTGGACAATGAGCAGTTCTTC. Its coded protein is CASSPYGWGPLDNEQFF.